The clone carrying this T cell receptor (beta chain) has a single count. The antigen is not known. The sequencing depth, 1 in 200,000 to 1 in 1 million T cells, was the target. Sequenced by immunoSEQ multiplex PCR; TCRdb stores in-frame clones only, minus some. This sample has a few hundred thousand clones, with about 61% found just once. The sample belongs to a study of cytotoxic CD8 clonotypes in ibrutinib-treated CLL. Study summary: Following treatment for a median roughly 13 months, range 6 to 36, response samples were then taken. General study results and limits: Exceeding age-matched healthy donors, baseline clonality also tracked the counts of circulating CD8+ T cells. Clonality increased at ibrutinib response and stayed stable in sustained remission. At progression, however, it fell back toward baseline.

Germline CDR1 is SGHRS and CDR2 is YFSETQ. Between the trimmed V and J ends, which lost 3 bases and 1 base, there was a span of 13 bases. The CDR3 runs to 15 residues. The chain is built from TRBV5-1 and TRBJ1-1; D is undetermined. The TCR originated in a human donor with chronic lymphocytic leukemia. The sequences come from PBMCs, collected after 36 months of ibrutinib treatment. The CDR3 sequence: CASSSLRGKNTEAFF. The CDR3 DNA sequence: TGCGCCAGCAGCTCCCTCAGAGGGAAGAACACTGAAGCTTTCTTT.